Sequencing of this T cell receptor (beta chain) was carried out in a study of shared clonotypes between healthy human individuals. Data came from immunoSEQ multiplex PCR; TCRdb stores just in-frame clones and leaves some out. The repertoire holds almost 750,000 clones, with approximately 77% as singletons. Germline V gene lookup returns CDR1 MNHEY and CDR2 SMNVEV (reference sequence). V was cut by 3 bases and J by 7 bases, with 9 bases left in between. This CDR3 is built from 12 residues. This receptor was taken from a woman in her 30s in good health. The rearrangement links TRBV27 to TRBJ2-5; perhaps D is TRBD1 or TRBD2 (5 bases each). The sequencing input was memory CD4+ T cells sorted from blood. Indicated subset: CD45RA-negative fraction. CDR3 loop: CASSFSGGTQYF. As DNA, the CDR3 is TGTGCCAGCAGTTTCAGTGGGGGGACCCAGTACTTC.